Each of the 28 T cell receptor beta chains below was sequenced from the same sample in a study of T-cell memory formation after mild COVID-19 (dated by TCRdb to the early 2020s). Preparation of the library involved 5' RACE. Sequencing was performed on an Illumina NovaSeq 6000. TCRdb applied fastp at Q25 and MiXCR to the public reads, then kept only in-frame beta chains. When rows share a CDR3 protein, they turn into one entry using the most common DNA and genes. Here the sample has approximately 400,000 distinct CDR3 sequences; 24% occur a single time. Around 8.7% of the sample rests with the top ten. The sequenced sample consisted of PBMCs or a T cell subset sorted from them (not recorded which). The receptors originated from an adult woman who had mild COVID-19 (a few samples of this study predate the infection). The sample titles of this study are shuffled in the database, so cell type and time point are left out; the donor was told from shared clones.

The chain carries TRBV7-9 and TRBJ2-7; unclear D gene. V lost 5 bases and J lost 0, with 11 bases in between. The V gene's germline CDR1 is SEHNR and CDR2 FQNEAQ (reference sequence). The CDR3 covers 14 residues. The CDR3 region has the DNA TGTGCCAGCAGCCCCGCGGTCACCTCCTACGAGCAGTACTTC. This gives the protein CASSPAVTSYEQYF.

This clonotype was counted a few times. The chain employs TRBV5-1 and TRBJ1-4; 9 bases match TRBD1. V lost 0 bases to trimming and J lost 7 bases; unmatched junction nucleotides: 4. Germline CDR1 is SGHRS and CDR2 is YFSETQ. This CDR3 is built from 15 residues. CDR3 amino acids: CASSLGGQGGEKLFF. CDR3 bases: TGCGCCAGCAGCTTGGGGGGACAGGGCGGTGAAAAACTGTTTTTT.

This clonotype was counted between two and nine times. V and J are TRBV7-2 and TRBJ2-7, with a weak D call TRBD1 (6 bases). Germline assignment: CDR1 SGHTA and CDR2 FQGNSA. V lost 1 base to trimming and J lost 2 bases, with 9 bases between them. The CDR3 consists of 14 residues. The CDR3 protein is CASSLDRAAYEQYF. The CDR3 nucleotides read TGTGCCAGCAGCTTAGACAGGGCCGCCTACGAGCAGTACTTC.

This clonotype has only a few counts. For the CDR3, the DNA is TGCGCCAGCACCCTGACAGGGGGGCGAGCTAACTATGGCTACACCTTC. This encodes CASTLTGGRANYGYTF. The chain has TRBV5-1 and TRBJ1-2; 9 nucleotides line up with TRBD1. The germline gives CDR1 SGHRS, CDR2 YFSETQ. V gave up 6 bases and J gave up 0 bases; unmatched junction bases: 9. This CDR3 contains 16 residues.

This clonotype was picked up a small number of times. In nucleotides, the CDR3 is TGCGCCAGCAGCTTTGACAGGGACCCCATTGGGGAGACCCAGTACTTC. Translation gives CASSFDRDPIGETQYF. The gene calls are TRBV5-1 and TRBJ2-5; 7 bases are a match to TRBD1. This CDR3 contains 16 residues. CDR1 and CDR2 from the germline V gene are SGHRS and YFSETQ. Trimming took 2 bases from V and 5 from J; bases not matched to a gene: 12.

This clonotype was seen a handful of times. The V call is TRBV6-6, the J call TRBJ2-7; 9 nucleotides align to TRBD2. The CDR3 consists of 17 residues. Germline lookup yields CDR1 MNHNY and CDR2 SVGAGI (reference sequence). The junction had 11 bases not matched to a gene; V was cut back by 0 bases and J by 5 bases. Here the CDR3 DNA reads TGTGCCAGCAGTTACTCGCCCCCGATTAGCGGGAGACACGAGCAGTACTTC. It yields the protein CASSYSPPISGRHEQYF.

The J gene is TRBJ2-7, the V gene TRBV7-8; 14 bases align to TRBD2. Germline V gene lookup returns CDR1 SGHVS and CDR2 FQNEAQ. J was trimmed by 5 bases and V by 3 bases; bases with no gene match: 12. CDR3 length: 18 amino acids. In nucleotides, the CDR3 is TGTGCCAGCAGCTTCCCGGGACTAGCGGGAGACCTGTCTGACGAGCAGTACTTC. Amino acids: CASSFPGLAGDLSDEQYF.

The CDR3 region has the DNA TGCGCCAGCAGCTTCTCGGGCAGGGCGCTTGCAACTAATGAAAAACTGTTTTTT. This translates into CASSFSGRALATNEKLFF. This chain uses TRBV5-1 with TRBJ1-4, with D possibly matching TRBD1 (5 bases). V lost 2 bases, J lost 0 bases, and 17 bases lay in between. Germline V gives CDR1 SGHRS, CDR2 YFSETQ. The CDR3 totals 18 residues.

The chain recombines TRBV5-1 with TRBJ2-3; the D gene could be TRBD1 or TRBD2 (5 bases each). The length of the CDR3 is 15 residues. Looked up from germline, CDR1 is SGHRS and CDR2 is YFSETQ. Trimming removed 3 bases at V and 3 bases at J, with 14 bases between. CDR3 coding DNA: TGCGCCAGCAGCTCCCGAGGGGTCGGGACAGATACGCAGTATTTT. It is translated as CASSSRGVGTDTQYF. The full variable domain, with the rest looked up from reference TRBV5-1 and TRBJ2-3, is KAGVTQTPRYLIKTRGQQVTLSCSPISGHRSVSWYQQTPGQGLQFLFEYFSETQRNKGNFPGRFSGRQFSNSRSEMNVSTLELGDSALYLCASSSRGVGTDTQYFGPGTRLTVL.

This clonotype occurred many times. The chain carries TRBV11-2 and TRBJ1-2, with a tentative D call TRBD1 (6 bases). V shed 4 bases and J shed 4 bases, with 13 bases lying between them. CDR1 and CDR2 from the germline V gene are SGHAT and FQNNGV. The CDR3 runs 14 residues. CDR3 sequence: CASSSGGGAYGYTF. The CDR3 coding sequence is TGTGCCAGCAGCTCCGGTGGGGGCGCCTATGGCTACACCTTC.

This clonotype was seen at least ten times. The CDR3 sequence is CASSGDGYEQYF. The DNA of the CDR3 is TGTGCCAGCAGCGGCGATGGCTACGAGCAGTACTTC. J is TRBJ2-7 and V is TRBV7-2; D unresolved. V lost 5 bases, J lost 3 bases, and 8 bases lay in between. The CDR3 is made up of 12 amino acids. Germline V lookup: CDR1 SGHTA, CDR2 FQGNSA.

This clonotype appeared a few times. V usage is TRBV2 and J usage is TRBJ1-3; 7 bases agree with TRBD1. The CDR3 extends over 13 amino acids. The germline gives CDR1 SNHLY, CDR2 FYNNEI. Trimming removed 6 bases from V and 6 bases from J; junction bases left unmatched: 5. CDR3 sequence reads: CASRADRANTIYF. Written as DNA, the CDR3 is TGTGCCAGCAGAGCTGACAGGGCAAACACCATATATTTT. Full variable domain (remainder filled in from reference TRBV2 and TRBJ1-3): EPEVTQTPSHQVTQMGQEVILRCVPISNHLYFYWYRQILGQKVEFLVSFYNNEISEKSEIFDDQFSVERPDGSNFTLKIRSTKLEDSAMYFCASRADRANTIYFGEGSWLTVV.

This chain links TRBV12-3 or TRBV12-4 with TRBJ2-1, with 10 bases matching TRBD1. V dropped 6 bases and J dropped 5; count of bases not matched to a gene: 7. The CDR3 extends over 15 amino acids. CDR3 region: CASSMTGGKHNEQFF. CDR3 coding DNA: TGTGCCAGCAGCATGACAGGGGGCAAACACAATGAGCAGTTCTTC.

The chain uses TRBV5-1 and TRBJ2-7; D remains ambiguous. CDR3 size: 14 residues. Trimming removed 0 bases from V and 3 bases from J, with 10 bases in between. Germline CDR1 SGHRS, CDR2 YFSETQ. The chain's CDR3 is CASSLASSDYEQYF. The CDR3 bases are TGCGCCAGCAGCTTGGCAAGCAGTGACTACGAGCAGTACTTC.

This sequence joins TRBV6-5 and TRBJ2-5, with D possibly being TRBD2 (5 bases). The CDR3 covers 13 residues. Trimming removed 7 bases from V and 2 bases from J, with 11 bases in between. Germline assignment: CDR1 MNHEY and CDR2 SVGAGI. In DNA, the CDR3 is TGTGCCAGCACCCCCCCGGGGCAAGAGACCCAGTACTTC. It yields the protein CASTPPGQETQYF.

This chain links TRBV5-6 with TRBJ2-2; D is possibly TRBD1 (7 bases). CDR1 is SGHDT and CDR2 is YYEEEE in the germline V gene. This CDR3 has 15 amino acids. V was clipped by 3 bases and J by 3 bases, with 12 bases between them. CDR3 residues: CASSSRGQYTGELFF. As DNA, the CDR3 is TGTGCCAGCAGCTCGCGGGGACAGTACACCGGGGAGCTGTTTTTT.

This clonotype was found once. This chain links TRBV24-1 with TRBJ2-1, with TRBD1 as a possible D gene (5 bases). Trimming cost V 1 base and J 8 bases, with 8 bases left between them. The CDR3 consists of 13 residues. Germline CDR1 is KGHDR and CDR2 is SFDVKD. CDR3 coding DNA: TGTGCCACCAGTGATTTAAGGGGTCATGAGCAGTTCTTC. Translating gives CATSDLRGHEQFF.

V gene TRBV24-1 combines with J gene TRBJ1-5, with D possibly matching TRBD1 (5 bases). Germline V gene sequence: CDR1 KGHDR, CDR2 SFDVKD. V lost 6 bases and J 3 bases, leaving 17 bases between the germline ends. CDR3 length: 16 amino acids. This CDR3 is CATSPARQGLNQPQHF. DNA of the CDR3: TGTGCCACCAGTCCTGCGCGGCAGGGACTCAATCAGCCCCAGCATTTT.

The chain combines TRBV4-3 with TRBJ2-1; TRBD2 matches 8 bases. In germline, CDR1 is LGHNA, CDR2 YSLEER. The CDR3 is made up of 16 amino acids. V was pared by 2 bases and J by 6 bases, with 9 bases of the junction left unmatched. Here the CDR3 reads CASSQFVSGGSNEQFF. Written as DNA, the CDR3 is TGCGCCAGCAGCCAATTCGTCTCGGGAGGGAGCAATGAGCAGTTCTTC.

This clonotype showed up just a few times. The V and J genes are TRBV12-3 or TRBV12-4 and TRBJ1-1; D may be TRBD1 (6 bases). V was trimmed by 6 bases and J by 4 bases, leaving 12 bases between them. CDR3 length: 13 amino acids. CDR3 residues: CASRQGEVTEAFF. In nucleotides, the CDR3 is TGTGCCAGCAGACAGGGCGAGGTCACTGAAGCTTTCTTT.

The gene calls are TRBV4-2 and TRBJ1-2, with D hard to call. V dropped 0 bases and J dropped 4 bases, with 15 bases sitting between them. The CDR3 has 16 residues. Germline V lookup: CDR1 LGHNA, CDR2 YNFKEQ. This CDR3 is CASSQDSQDYFYGYTF. In DNA, the CDR3 is TGTGCCAGCAGCCAAGATAGTCAGGACTACTTCTATGGCTACACCTTC.

This clonotype occurred a few times. The CDR3 coding sequence is TGCAGCGTACTAGCGGGAGAGGTAGCGGAGACCCAGTACTTC. Residues: CSVLAGEVAETQYF. The V gene is TRBV29-1, the J gene TRBJ2-5; 11 bases agree with TRBD2. Germline CDR1 SQVTM, CDR2 ANQGSEA. This CDR3 spans 14 amino acids. J gave up 5 bases and V 6 bases, and 8 bases lay outside the gene matches.

This clonotype was counted a few times. The chain employs TRBV7-2 and TRBJ2-3, with TRBD2 as a possible D gene (5 bases). The CDR3 runs to 16 residues. The V and J ends lost 1 base and 1 base respectively, with 12 bases between them. Germline V gene data show CDR1 as SGHTA and CDR2 as FQGNSA. The CDR3 DNA reads as TGTGCCAGCAGCTTAGGAGGGAGTTACGGCACAGATACGCAGTATTTT. As protein: CASSLGGSYGTDTQYF. The entire variable domain, with the rest obtained from reference TRBV7-2 and TRBJ2-3, is as follows: GAGVSQSPSNKVTEKGKDVELRCDPISGHTALYWYRQSLGQGLEFLIYFQGNSAPDKSGLPSDRFSAERTGGSVSTLTIQRTQQEDSAVYLCASSLGGSYGTDTQYFGPGTRLTVL.

This clonotype was observed a handful of times. The chain links TRBV20-1 to TRBJ2-3; 8 bases are shared with TRBD2. CDR1 is DFQATT, CDR2 SNEGSKA, per germline (reference sequence). The CDR3 totals 15 residues. Trimming cost V 1 base and J 5 bases; bases outside gene matches: 8. CDR3 sequence (DNA): TGCAGTGCTAGAGCCATCGGACTAGCCGTAGATACGCAGTATTTT. Translated, it gives CSARAIGLAVDTQYF.

The gene calls are TRBV10-3 and TRBJ2-7; the match to TRBD2 covers 10 bases. The CDR3 is made up of 15 amino acids. Germline CDR1 is ENHRY and CDR2 is SYGVKD. The trim removed 3 bases at V and 3 bases at J, leaving 5 bases unmatched. The CDR3 coding sequence is TGTGCCATCAGTGAACTAGCGGGGAATCACTACGAGCAGTACTTC. It codes for CAISELAGNHYEQYF.

CDR3 amino acids: CASSRLAGGPNNEQFF. The CDR3 DNA is TGTGCCAGCAGCAGACTAGCGGGAGGGCCCAACAATGAGCAGTTCTTC. The chain carries TRBV3-1 and TRBJ2-1, with 14 bases matching TRBD2. Germline values: CDR1 LGHDT, CDR2 YNNKEL (reference sequence). The trim removed 5 bases at V and 5 bases at J, leaving 5 bases unmatched. This CDR3 spans 16 amino acids.

Points on this clonotype: One end of the junction varies from germline; a read error may be responsible. The CDR3 region has the DNA TGTGCCAGCAGTGACTCACTTAGCGGGAGCCCCTACGAGCAGTACTTC. It encodes CASSDSLSGSPYEQYF. V usage is TRBV6-2 or TRBV6-3 and J usage is TRBJ2-7; 9 bases map to TRBD2. The CDR3 loop spans 16 amino acids. Germline CDR1 is MNHEY and CDR2 is SVGEGT.

This clonotype has more than one count but fewer than ten. This sequence joins TRBV5-1 and TRBJ1-4, with TRBD1 identical over 10 bases. The CDR3 has 16 amino acids. V trimming: 4 bases; J trimming: 5 bases; junction bases outside the gene matches: 8. CDR1 is SGHRS, CDR2 YFSETQ, per germline. The CDR3 nucleotides read TGCGCCAGCAGCACCGACCCGGGACAGGGGAATGAAAAACTGTTTTTT. Translation gives CASSTDPGQGNEKLFF. Filled out from reference TRBV5-1 and TRBJ1-4, the complete variable domain reads KAGVTQTPRYLIKTRGQQVTLSCSPISGHRSVSWYQQTPGQGLQFLFEYFSETQRNKGNFPGRFSGRQFSNSRSEMNVSTLELGDSALYLCASSTDPGQGNEKLFFGSGTQLSVL.